These 27 T cell receptor beta chains were sequenced from one sample in a study of glioma-infiltrating T cells. The iRepertoire nested amplicon-rescue multiplex PCR amplified TCR alpha and beta CDR3s from RNA. TCRdb recomputed calls from the multiplex PCR reads with MiXCR, one row per CDR3 protein. The data contain more than 300,000 distinct CDR3 sequences, around 45% of them singletons. Sequences were obtained from glioma tissue, nonneoplastic brain tissue, or PBMCs (not recorded which). The receptors shown here come from a human donor with low-grade glioma or glioblastoma, undergoing nonglioma brain surgery, or in good health (not recorded which).

This sequence joins TRBV19 and TRBJ2-7; D gene ambiguous. This CDR3 spans 13 amino acids. CDR1 LNHDA and CDR2 SQIVND come from the germline V gene (reference sequence). V lost 6 bases to trimming and J lost 1 base, with 10 bases between them. The CDR3 nucleotides are TGTGCCAGTAGGTCAGAAGATTCCTACGAGCAGTACTTC. Translation: CASRSEDSYEQYF.

Worth noting for this clonotype: Compared with germline, one end of the junction differs, possibly owing to a read error. CDR3: CASSLEGHYDYTF. The CDR3 bases are TGTGCCAGCAGCTTAGAGGGGCACTATGACTACACCTTC. This rearrangement joins TRBV7-2 to TRBJ1-2; D may be TRBD1 (5 bases). The CDR3 consists of 13 residues. The germline V gene encodes CDR1 SGHTA and CDR2 FQGNSA.

As to this clonotype: This may be a read error, as it is one base from a much larger clone. This chain uses TRBV15 with TRBJ2-7; D is undetermined. This CDR3 spans 14 amino acids. The V gene's germline CDR1 is LNHNV and CDR2 YYDKDF (reference sequence). The CDR3 here is CAISRDLGRDEQYF. CDR3 DNA: TGTGCCATCAGCAGAGATCTTGGTCGCGACGAGCAGTACTTC.

The table lists this clonotype with a few counts. The chain couples TRBV28 to TRBJ1-5; possibly TRBD1 for D (6 bases). The CDR3 length is 15 residues. The V and J ends lost 3 bases and 2 bases respectively, with 11 bases between them. Germline V gene data show CDR1 as MDHEN and CDR2 as SYDVKM. The CDR3 is CASSLGGQGNQPQHF. CDR3 DNA sequence: TGTGCCAGCAGTTTGGGGGGGCAGGGCAATCAGCCCCAGCATTTT.

For this clonotype: This may come from a read error, since a much larger clone is one base off. The chain carries TRBV6-2 or TRBV6-3 and TRBJ2-1; D gene unclear. Germline V CDR1 and CDR2: MNHEY, SVGEGT. Trimming took 2 bases from V and 0 from J, leaving 17 bases between them. The CDR3 runs to 18 residues. The CDR3 here is CASSYILLAVSSYNEQFF. The CDR3 nucleotides read TGTGCCAGCAGTTACATCTTGCTGGCGGTCAGCTCCTACAATGAGCAGTTCTTC.

This chain connects TRBV7-2 to TRBJ2-1; 9 bases are a match to TRBD2. Germline V lookup: CDR1 SGHTA, CDR2 FQGNSA. The trim removed 0 bases at V and 9 bases at J, leaving 9 bases unmatched. The length of the CDR3 is 16 residues. The CDR3 coding sequence is TGTGCCAGCAGCTTAGCCGGGGCTAGCGGGATGCCTGAGCAGTTCTTC. Translating gives CASSLAGASGMPEQFF.

About this clonotype itself: Given a much more abundant clone one base away, this may be a read error. The chain links TRBV6-1 to TRBJ2-1, with no clear D. Germline V gene data show CDR1 as MNHNS and CDR2 as SASEGT. The CDR3 is 12 residues long. V shed 2 bases and J shed 14 bases, with 13 bases lying between them. This chain's CDR3 is CASSELLGFEFF. In DNA, the CDR3 is TGTGCCAGCAGTGAACTCTTAGGATTCGAGTTCTTC.

This clonotype was observed a handful of times. V gene TRBV28 combines with J gene TRBJ2-5; 7 nucleotides match TRBD1. Unmatched junction bases numbered 17, after V lost 11 bases and J lost 11 bases. The germline V gene has CDR1 MDHEN and CDR2 SYDVKM. The CDR3 covers 13 residues. For the CDR3, the DNA is TGTGCCGTACAACGAGAGGCCCCGGGACAGCAGTACTTC. Its translation is CAVQREAPGQQYF.

As to this clonotype: This may arise from a read error, as a much more abundant clone is one base away. J is TRBJ2-6 and V is TRBV6-1; D is perhaps TRBD1 (5 bases). The CDR3 length is 16 residues. Germline V gene lookup returns CDR1 MNHNS and CDR2 SASEGT. In DNA, the CDR3 is TGTGCCAGCATCCCGCAAACGGTCTCTGGGGCCAACGTCCCGACTTTC. Its protein product is CASIPQTVSGANVPTF.

This clonotype showed up many times. The V and J genes are TRBV20-1 and TRBJ2-1, with 9 bases aligning to TRBD2. This CDR3 comprises 15 residues. The germline V gene encodes CDR1 DFQATT and CDR2 SNEGSKA (reference sequence). V trimming: 0 bases; J trimming: 7 bases; junction bases outside the gene matches: 7. CDR3 loop: CSARDQRGVWNEQFF. The CDR3 nucleotides read TGCAGTGCTAGAGACCAGCGGGGGGTTTGGAATGAGCAGTTCTTC.

The rearrangement links TRBV25-1 to TRBJ2-5, with 9 bases fitting TRBD1. After removal of 1 base from V and 6 bases from J, the junction contained 9 bases not matched to a gene. The CDR3 length is 16 residues. In germline, CDR1 is MGHDK, CDR2 SYGVNS. CDR3 sequence: CASSESGGQGLKTQYF. The CDR3 bases are TGTGCCAGCAGTGAATCTGGCGGACAGGGGCTTAAGACCCAGTACTTC.

The V call is TRBV27, the J call TRBJ1-2; a possible D gene is TRBD1 (5 bases). This CDR3 has 14 residues. Trimming cost V 4 bases and J 3 bases, with 12 bases left between them. Germline V CDR1 and CDR2: MNHEY, SMNVEV (reference sequence). CDR3 region: CASSSLGGDYGYTF. Written as DNA, the CDR3 is TGTGCCAGCAGTTCCCTGGGGGGGGACTATGGCTACACCTTC.

As for this clonotype: Possible read error: a much larger clone is one base away. V is TRBV28 and J is TRBJ2-1; 8 bases align to TRBD1. Germline V gene data show CDR1 as MDHEN and CDR2 as SYDVKM. Unmatched junction bases numbered 11, after V lost 6 bases and J lost 7 bases. The CDR3 runs 15 residues. The CDR3 spells CASSELQGGENEQFF. The CDR3 bases are TGTGCCAGCAGCGAGCTACAGGGGGGTGAAAATGAGCAGTTCTTC.

This clonotype was recorded a few times. This sequence joins TRBV28 and TRBJ2-1, with D possibly being TRBD2 (6 bases). This CDR3 region has 15 residues. With 1 base removed from V and 8 bases from J, the gap between germline ends came to 15 bases. Germline CDR1 and CDR2: MDHEN and SYDVKM. In DNA form, the CDR3 reads TGTGCCAGCAGTTTATATCCACTAGCCGTCGATGAGCAGTTCTTC. This encodes CASSLYPLAVDEQFF.

This clonotype was picked up a small number of times. The chain uses TRBV28 and TRBJ2-1; a possible D gene is TRBD2 (5 bases). The germline gives CDR1 MDHEN, CDR2 SYDVKM. The V gene lost 3 bases and the J gene lost 5 bases, with 11 bases spanning the gap. This CDR3 contains 14 residues. DNA of the CDR3: TGTGCCAGCAGTTTCCAGACTATAAACAATGAGCAGTTCTTC. Translated: CASSFQTINNEQFF.

The chain has TRBV28 and TRBJ2-3, with 7 bases aligning to TRBD1. V lost 2 bases, J lost 6 bases, and 8 bases stayed unmatched. Germline CDR1 and CDR2: MDHEN and SYDVKM. The CDR3 covers 15 residues. The CDR3 region is CASSLRITGVDTQYF. CDR3 nucleotide sequence: TGTGCCAGCAGTTTACGGATAACAGGGGTGGATACGCAGTATTTT. The full variable domain, with the rest looked up from reference TRBV28 and TRBJ2-3, is DVKVTQSSRYLVKRTGEKVFLECVQDMDHENMFWYRQDPGLGLRLIYFSYDVKMKEKGDIPEGYSVSREKKERFSLILESASTNQTSMYLCASSLRITGVDTQYFGPGTRLTVL.

CDR3 loop: CSDPLPGGTTYEQYF. DNA for the CDR3: TGCAGTGATCCCCTCCCGGGAGGGACTACCTACGAGCAGTACTTC. The gene calls are TRBV20-1 and TRBJ2-7; 8 bases map to TRBD2. The CDR3 totals 15 residues. V lost 7 bases to trimming and J lost 2 bases; unmatched junction nucleotides: 13. The germline gives CDR1 DFQATT, CDR2 SNEGSKA (reference sequence).

The table lists this clonotype with a count of one. The chain uses TRBV27 and TRBJ2-2; D remains unclear. Between the trimmed V and J ends, which lost 8 bases and 0 bases, there was a span of 16 bases. The germline CDR1 and CDR2 sequences are MNHEY and SMNVEV (reference sequence). This CDR3 spans 16 amino acids. CDR3 sequence reads: CASGQDNSANTGELFF. CDR3 nucleotide sequence: TGTGCCAGCGGCCAAGATAACTCGGCGAACACCGGGGAGCTGTTTTTT.

This chain joins TRBV11-2 and TRBJ1-6; D uncertain. The CDR3 runs to 13 residues. With 5 bases removed from V and 7 bases from J, the gap between germline ends came to 9 bases. Germline-derived CDR1 and CDR2 are SGHAT and FQNNGV. The DNA of the CDR3 is TGTGCCAGCAGCCAAAGGCCGAATTCACCCCTCCACTTT. It codes for CASSQRPNSPLHF.

The rearrangement links TRBV5-1 to TRBJ2-1; D remains ambiguous. The CDR3 is 13 amino acids. The germline V gene has CDR1 SGHRS and CDR2 YFSETQ. V was pared by 0 bases and J by 4 bases, with 5 bases between. The DNA for the CDR3 is TGCGCCAGCAGCTTGGTGCCGTACAATGAGCAGTTCTTC. It yields the protein CASSLVPYNEQFF.

The J gene is TRBJ2-5, the V gene TRBV5-4; either TRBD1 or TRBD2 may fit D (6 bases each). CDR3 length: 15 amino acids. V lost 2 bases and J lost 2, with 13 bases in between. The germline V gene encodes CDR1 SGHNT and CDR2 YYREEE (reference sequence). The CDR3 is CASSFGGAGQETQYF. The CDR3 coding sequence is TGTGCCAGCAGCTTTGGGGGCGCGGGGCAAGAGACCCAGTACTTC.

Concerning this clonotype itself: With a much larger clone just one base away, this may be a read error. This likely comes from a read error, as the CDR3 has no conserved phenylalanine or tryptophan at its end. V and J are TRBV15 and TRBJ1-1; D not certain. This CDR3 contains 14 residues. The V and J ends lost 5 bases and 3 bases respectively, with 13 bases between them. Per the germline V gene, CDR1 is LNHNV and CDR2 is YYDKDF (reference sequence). The CDR3: CATSLTPGDTEAFL. The CDR3, as DNA: TGTGCCACCAGCTTGACCCCAGGAGACACTGAAGCTTTCCTT.

In this sample, this clonotype turned up a few times. No conserved phenylalanine or tryptophan is present at the end of the CDR3, so a read error is the likely explanation. The V gene is TRBV6-5, the J gene TRBJ2-5; possible D gene TRBD1, 5 bases. CDR3 length: 16 amino acids. V shed 4 bases and J shed 2 bases, with 17 bases lying between them. Per the germline V gene, CDR1 is MNHEY and CDR2 is SVGAGI. This chain's CDR3 is CASSSAGITVQETQYL. The CDR3 nucleotides are TGTGCCAGCAGTTCGGCAGGGATAACTGTACAAGAGACCCAGTACCTC.

In its sample, this clonotype was seen a few times. The rearrangement uses TRBV28 and TRBJ2-3; D is ambiguous. Germline V CDR1 and CDR2: MDHEN, SYDVKM. The CDR3 is made up of 12 amino acids. Trimming shortened V by 5 bases and J by 7 bases, and 10 bases separated the two germline ends. The CDR3 coding sequence is TGTGCCAGCAGTGCCCTCGGTTATACGCAGTATTTT. Translation gives CASSALGYTQYF.

In regard to this clonotype: The junction does not match germline at one end; this may be a read error. The chain has TRBV7-9 and TRBJ1-1; D might be TRBD1 (6 bases). The CDR3 extends over 14 amino acids. CDR1 is SEHNR, CDR2 FQNEAQ, per germline (reference sequence). CDR3: CASSLSGTTTEALF. The CDR3 DNA sequence: TGTGCCAGCAGCTTATCTGGGACAACGACTGAAGCTCTCTTT.

Turning to this clonotype: This may come from a read error, since a much larger clone is one base off. The genes are TRBV20-1 and TRBJ1-5; possible D gene TRBD1, 5 bases. Germline CDR1 is DFQATT and CDR2 is SNEGSKA (reference sequence). The CDR3 consists of 14 residues. V lost 4 bases and J 2 bases, leaving 12 bases between the germline ends. The CDR3 DNA reads TGCAGTGCTACGGACAAGGTTGGCAATCAGCCCCAGCATTTT. Translating it yields CSATDKVGNQPQHF.

This chain uses TRBV29-1 with TRBJ2-5; D not resolved. CDR1 is SQVTM and CDR2 is ANQGSEA in the germline V gene. The CDR3 is 11 residues long. Deletions cut 5 bases from V and 4 bases from J, with 8 bases between. For the CDR3, the DNA is TGCAGCGTTAGCTGGGGAGAGACCCAGTACTTC. This encodes CSVSWGETQYF.